This T cell receptor (beta chain) was identified in a study of shared clonotypes between healthy human individuals. Whole-study findings and limits: A limitation of the genetic and exposure-history diversity represented arose from few donors.

Deep-level assay runs were performed. Sequencing was performed with immunoSEQ multiplex PCR; in TCRdb, only in-frame clones are kept and a portion is missing. The sample records 980,000 or so clones, over 60% being singletons. Trimming took 0 bases from V and 2 from J, leaving 11 bases between them. Germline CDR1 SGHRS, CDR2 YFSETQ. CDR3 size: 15 residues. As concerns this clone: Antigen specificity is unknown.

The chain links TRBV5-1 to TRBJ1-2, with a tentative D call TRBD1 (6 bases). The sequencing sample was made of memory CD4+ T cells sorted from blood. Subset of the sample: CD45RA-negative fraction. The clonotype was recovered from a man younger than 35 in good health. CDR3 region: CASSLAQGPNYGYTF. The CDR3 coding sequence is TGCGCCAGCAGCTTGGCCCAGGGGCCCAACTATGGCTACACCTTC.